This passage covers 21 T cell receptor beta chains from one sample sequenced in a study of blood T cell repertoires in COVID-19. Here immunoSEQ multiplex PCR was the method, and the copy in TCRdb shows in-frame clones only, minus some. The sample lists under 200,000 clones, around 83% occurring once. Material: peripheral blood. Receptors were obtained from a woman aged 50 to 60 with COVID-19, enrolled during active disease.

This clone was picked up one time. The CDR3 DNA is TGTGCCAGCAGTTACCTTGGACTAGCTGCGGGCGAGCAGTACTTC. It translates to CASSYLGLAAGEQYF. The chain uses TRBV6-2 or TRBV6-3 and TRBJ2-7, with 8 bases aligning to TRBD2. The CDR3 length is 15 residues. Germline assignment: CDR1 MNHEY and CDR2 SVGEGT. With 2 bases clipped from V and 6 bases from J, the junction kept 9 bases outside the gene matches.

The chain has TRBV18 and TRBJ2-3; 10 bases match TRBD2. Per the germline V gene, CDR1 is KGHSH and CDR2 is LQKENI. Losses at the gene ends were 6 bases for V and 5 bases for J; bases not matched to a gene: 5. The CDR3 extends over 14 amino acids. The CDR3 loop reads CASSSGLAVDTQYF. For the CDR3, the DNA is TGTGCCAGCTCTTCTGGACTAGCGGTAGATACGCAGTATTTT.

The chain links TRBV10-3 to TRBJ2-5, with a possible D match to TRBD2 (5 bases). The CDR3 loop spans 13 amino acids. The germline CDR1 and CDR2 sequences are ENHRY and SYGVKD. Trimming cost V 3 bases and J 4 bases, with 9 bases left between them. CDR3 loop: CAISDTSSETQYF. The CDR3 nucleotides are TGTGCCATCAGTGACACTAGTTCAGAGACCCAGTACTTC.

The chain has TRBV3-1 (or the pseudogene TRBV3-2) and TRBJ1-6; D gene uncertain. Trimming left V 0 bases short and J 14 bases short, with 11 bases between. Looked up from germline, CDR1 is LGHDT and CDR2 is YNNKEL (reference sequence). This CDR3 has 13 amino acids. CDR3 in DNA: TGTGCCAGCAGCCAAGATGTGGGCCCAGCCCTCCACTTT. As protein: CASSQDVGPALHF.

CDR3 amino acids: CATRDEHRGRNYEQYF. The CDR3 DNA reads TGTGCCACCAGAGACGAGCACAGGGGGCGAAACTACGAGCAGTACTTC. The chain links TRBV24-1 to TRBJ2-7, with 9 nucleotides matching TRBD1. Germline loops: CDR1 KGHDR, CDR2 SFDVKD. V dropped 7 bases and J dropped 3; count of bases not matched to a gene: 12. This CDR3 contains 16 residues.

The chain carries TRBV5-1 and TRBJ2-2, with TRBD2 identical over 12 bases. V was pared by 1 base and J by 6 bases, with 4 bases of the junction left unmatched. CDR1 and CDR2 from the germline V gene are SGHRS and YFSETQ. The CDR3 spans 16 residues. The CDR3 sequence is CASSLSPSGGAGELFF. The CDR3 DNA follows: TGCGCCAGCAGCTTGTCCCCTAGCGGGGGGGCCGGGGAGCTGTTTTTT.

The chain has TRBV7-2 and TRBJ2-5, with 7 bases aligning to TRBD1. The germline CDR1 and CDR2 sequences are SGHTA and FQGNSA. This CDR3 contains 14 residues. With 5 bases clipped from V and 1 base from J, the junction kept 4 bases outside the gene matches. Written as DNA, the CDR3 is TGTGCCAGCAGCCCCCGGACAGGCCAAGAGACCCAGTACTTC. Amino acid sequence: CASSPRTGQETQYF.

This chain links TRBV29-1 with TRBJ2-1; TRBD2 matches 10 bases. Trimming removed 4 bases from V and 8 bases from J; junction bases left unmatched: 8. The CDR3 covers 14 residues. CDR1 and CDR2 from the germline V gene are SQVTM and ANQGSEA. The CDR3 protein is CSVGMSGGADEQFF. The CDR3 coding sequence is TGCAGCGTTGGGATGAGCGGGGGGGCTGATGAGCAGTTCTTC.

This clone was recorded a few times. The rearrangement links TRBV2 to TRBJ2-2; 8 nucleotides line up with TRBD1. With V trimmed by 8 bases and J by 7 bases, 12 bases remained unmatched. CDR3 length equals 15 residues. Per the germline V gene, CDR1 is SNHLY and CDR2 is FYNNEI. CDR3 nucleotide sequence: TGTGCCAGCGGTGCCATGGACAGGGTCGGCGGGGAGCTGTTTTTT. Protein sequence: CASGAMDRVGGELFF.

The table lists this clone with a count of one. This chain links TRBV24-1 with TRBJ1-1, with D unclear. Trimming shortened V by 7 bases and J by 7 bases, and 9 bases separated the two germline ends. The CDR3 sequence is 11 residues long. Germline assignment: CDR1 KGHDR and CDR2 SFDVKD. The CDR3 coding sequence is TGTGCCACCAGCTACAGAATTGAAGCTTTCTTT. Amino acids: CATSYRIEAFF.

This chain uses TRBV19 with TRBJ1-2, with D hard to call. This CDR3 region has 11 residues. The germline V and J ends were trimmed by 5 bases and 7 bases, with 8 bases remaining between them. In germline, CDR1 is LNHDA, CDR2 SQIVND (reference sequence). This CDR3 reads CASSSYSGYTF. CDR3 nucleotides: TGTGCCAGTAGTTCGTACAGTGGCTACACCTTC.

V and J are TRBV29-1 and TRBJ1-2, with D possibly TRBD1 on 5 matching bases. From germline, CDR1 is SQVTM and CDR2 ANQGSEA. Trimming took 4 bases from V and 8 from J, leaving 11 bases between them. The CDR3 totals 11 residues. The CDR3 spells CSVGGTGGYTF. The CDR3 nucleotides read TGCAGCGTTGGGGGCACTGGCGGCTACACCTTC. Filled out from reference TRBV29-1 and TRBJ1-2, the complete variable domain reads SAVISQKPSRDICQRGTSLTIQCQVDSQVTMMFWYRQQPGQSLTLIATANQGSEATYESGFVIDKFPISRPNLTFSTLTVSNMSPEDSSIYLCSVGGTGGYTFGSGTRLTVV.

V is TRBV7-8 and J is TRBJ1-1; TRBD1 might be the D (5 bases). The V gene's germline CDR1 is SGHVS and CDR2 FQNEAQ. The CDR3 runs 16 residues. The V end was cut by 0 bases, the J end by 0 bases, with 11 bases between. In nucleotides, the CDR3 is TGTGCCAGCAGCTTAGCGGGGCACCAGGTGAACACTGAAGCTTTCTTT. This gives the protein CASSLAGHQVNTEAFF.

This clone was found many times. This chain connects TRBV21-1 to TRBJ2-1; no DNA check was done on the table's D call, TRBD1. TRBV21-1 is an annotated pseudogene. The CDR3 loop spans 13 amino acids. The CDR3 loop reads CASITGPYNEQFF. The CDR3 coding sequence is TGTGCCAGCATCACAGGACCCTACAATGAGCAGTTCTTC.

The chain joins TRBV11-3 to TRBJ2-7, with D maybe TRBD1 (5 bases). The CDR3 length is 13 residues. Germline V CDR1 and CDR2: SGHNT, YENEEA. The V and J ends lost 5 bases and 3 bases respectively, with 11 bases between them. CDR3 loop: CASSPTEIYEQYF. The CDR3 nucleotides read TGTGCCAGCAGCCCGACAGAGATCTACGAGCAGTACTTC.

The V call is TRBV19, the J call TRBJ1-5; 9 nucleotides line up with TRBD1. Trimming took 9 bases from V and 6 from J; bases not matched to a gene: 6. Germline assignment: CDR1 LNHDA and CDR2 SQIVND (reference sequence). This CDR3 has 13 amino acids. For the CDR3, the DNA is TGTGCCAGCCGGACAGGGGTCGGTCAGCCCCAGCATTTT. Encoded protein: CASRTGVGQPQHF.

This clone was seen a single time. The CDR3 nucleotides read TGTGCCAGCAGCCCTAGACAAGCGGTTACAGATACGCAGTATTTT. Its protein product is CASSPRQAVTDTQYF. The chain has TRBV14 and TRBJ2-3; D is possibly TRBD2 (5 bases). Germline CDR1 and CDR2: SGHDN and FVKESK. The V end lost 4 bases, the J end lost 3 bases, and 14 bases lay between the germline ends. CDR3 size: 15 residues.

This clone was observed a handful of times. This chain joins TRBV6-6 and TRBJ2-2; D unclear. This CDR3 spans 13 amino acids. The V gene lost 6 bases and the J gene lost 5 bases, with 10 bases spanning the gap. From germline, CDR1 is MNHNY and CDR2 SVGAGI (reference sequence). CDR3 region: CASSKPGTGELFF. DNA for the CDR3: TGTGCCAGCAGCAAGCCCGGGACCGGGGAGCTGTTTTTT.

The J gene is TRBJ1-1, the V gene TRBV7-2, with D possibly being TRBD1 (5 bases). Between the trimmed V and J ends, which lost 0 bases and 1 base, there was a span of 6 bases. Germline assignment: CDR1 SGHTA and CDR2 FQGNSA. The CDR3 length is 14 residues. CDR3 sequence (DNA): TGTGCCAGCAGCTTAGCGCAGGGGAACACTGAAGCTTTCTTT. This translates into CASSLAQGNTEAFF. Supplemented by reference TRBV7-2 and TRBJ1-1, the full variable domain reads GAGVSQSPSNKVTEKGKDVELRCDPISGHTALYWYRQSLGQGLEFLIYFQGNSAPDKSGLPSDRFSAERTGGSVSTLTIQRTQQEDSAVYLCASSLAQGNTEAFFGQGTRLTVV.

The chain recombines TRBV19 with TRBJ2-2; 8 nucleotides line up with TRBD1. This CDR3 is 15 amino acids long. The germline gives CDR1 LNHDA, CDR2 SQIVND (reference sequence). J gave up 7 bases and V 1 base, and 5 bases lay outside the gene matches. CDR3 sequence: CASSIARQGHGELFF. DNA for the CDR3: TGTGCCAGTAGTATAGCCAGACAGGGGCACGGGGAGCTGTTTTTT.

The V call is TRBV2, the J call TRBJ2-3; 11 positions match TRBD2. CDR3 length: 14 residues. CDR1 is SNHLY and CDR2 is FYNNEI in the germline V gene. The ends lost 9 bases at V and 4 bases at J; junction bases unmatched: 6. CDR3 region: CASLSGGASDTQYF. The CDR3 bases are TGTGCCAGTCTTAGCGGGGGGGCATCAGATACGCAGTATTTT.